The 28 T cell receptor beta chains reported below all come from one sample, sequenced in a study of cytomegalovirus exposure and HLA in healthy donors. PCR employed 60 Vbeta and 13 Jbeta primers. Profiled with immunoSEQ multiplex PCR; TCRdb holds only in-frame clones, not every one. The sample lists tens of thousands of clones, roughly 60% occurring once. The sequenced sample was PBMCs. The receptors shown here come from a human donor in good health.

This sequence joins TRBV23-1 and TRBJ1-2; 7 positions match TRBD1. TRBV23-1 counts as an open reading frame of uncertain function. This CDR3 spans 14 amino acids. Trimming at V came to 6 bases and at J to 3 bases, leaving 7 bases not matched to a gene. This chain's CDR3 is CASRSKGGDYGYTF. CDR3 coding DNA: TGCGCCAGCAGGAGCAAAGGGGGCGACTATGGCTACACCTTC.

Only a few counts were recorded for this clone. V and J are TRBV9 and TRBJ2-1; 9 bases are a match to TRBD2. V lost 4 bases, J lost 8 bases, and 10 bases stayed unmatched. This CDR3 is built from 15 residues. Germline assignment: CDR1 SGDLS and CDR2 YYNGEE. This CDR3 reads CASSSTGTSFDEQFF. CDR3 in DNA: TGTGCCAGCAGCTCAACCGGGACTAGCTTCGATGAGCAGTTCTTC.

This clone came up a few times. The V gene is TRBV9, the J gene TRBJ1-5, with D uncertain. Germline loops: CDR1 SGDLS, CDR2 YYNGEE. V was pared by 0 bases and J by 6 bases, with 13 bases between. The CDR3 has 15 residues. CDR3 loop: CASSVGVRAGQPQHF. CDR3 DNA sequence: TGTGCCAGCAGCGTAGGGGTGCGGGCGGGTCAGCCCCAGCATTTT.

This rearrangement joins TRBV4-1 to TRBJ2-4; the D gene is possibly TRBD1 (5 bases). The CDR3 is made up of 13 amino acids. V was trimmed by 3 bases and J by 16 bases, leaving 19 bases between them. Germline CDR1 reads MGHRA; CDR2 reads YSYEKL. CDR3 amino acids: CASSQTEISLRYF. The CDR3 region has the DNA TGCGCCAGCAGCCAGACAGAAATATCCCTCCGATACTTC.

The chain recombines TRBV5-1 with TRBJ1-2; TRBD1 aligns across 9 bases. The CDR3 length is 15 residues. The trim removed 4 bases at V and 5 bases at J, leaving 9 bases unmatched. Per the germline V gene, CDR1 is SGHRS and CDR2 is YFSETQ. CDR3 nucleotide sequence: TGCGCCAGCAGCGAGGGACAGGGAGTTAATTATGGCTACACCTTC. Protein product: CASSEGQGVNYGYTF.

This chain joins TRBV27 and TRBJ1-1; no clear D gene. This CDR3 comprises 14 residues. V lost 3 bases and J 0 bases, leaving 8 bases between the germline ends. From germline, CDR1 is MNHEY and CDR2 SMNVEV (reference sequence). The CDR3 here is CASSFTRLNTEAFF. The CDR3 nucleotides are TGTGCCAGCAGTTTTACCAGGCTGAACACTGAAGCTTTCTTT.

This clone was seen a handful of times. The CDR3 spells CASRPTGGSVTDTQYF. The CDR3 DNA follows: TGTGCCAGCAGGCCTACGGGGGGTTCTGTGACAGATACGCAGTATTTT. V and J are TRBV6-6 and TRBJ2-3, with 7 bases aligning to TRBD2. The CDR3 is 16 residues long. V lost 6 bases, J lost 3 bases, and 12 bases stayed unmatched. From germline, CDR1 is MNHNY and CDR2 SVGAGI (reference sequence).

This clone was seen a handful of times. The chain is built from TRBV15 and TRBJ1-5, with 10 bases identical to TRBD1. The length of the CDR3 is 15 residues. Germline V gene data show CDR1 as LNHNV and CDR2 as YYDKDF (reference sequence). The ends lost 4 bases at V and 6 bases at J; junction bases unmatched: 6. The CDR3 is CATSIKTGGVQPQHF. CDR3 in DNA: TGTGCCACCAGCATAAAGACAGGGGGCGTTCAGCCCCAGCATTTT.

This rearrangement joins TRBV30 to TRBJ1-3; 9 positions agree with TRBD1. The junction had 8 bases not matched to a gene; V was cut back by 8 bases and J by 6 bases. Germline V gives CDR1 GTSNPN, CDR2 SVGIG (reference sequence). CDR3 length equals 13 residues. CDR3: CAANRGPINTIYF. CDR3 nucleotides: TGTGCCGCTAACAGGGGGCCTATAAACACCATATATTTT.

The CDR3 nucleotides read TGTGCCTGGACCCGGTTGAGGGAAAACACCATATATTTT. Protein: CAWTRLRENTIYF. The chain joins TRBV30 to TRBJ1-3; D is undetermined. V was shortened by 4 bases and J by 6 bases, with 13 bases between the two germline ends. Germline V gene data show CDR1 as GTSNPN and CDR2 as SVGIG (reference sequence). The CDR3 covers 13 residues.

This clone was detected only a few times. CDR3 sequence (DNA): TGCGCCAGCAGTGAGTCCGGCGGGACAGGCGCTGAAGCTTTCTTT. Residues: CASSESGGTGAEAFF. This sequence joins TRBV10-1 and TRBJ1-1, with TRBD1 matching over 8 bases. Germline values: CDR1 WNHNN, CDR2 SYGVQD (reference sequence). With 0 bases clipped from V and 6 bases from J, the junction kept 6 bases outside the gene matches. The CDR3 consists of 15 residues.

V is TRBV9 and J is TRBJ1-1; D uncertain. The CDR3 length is 16 residues. CDR1 is SGDLS, CDR2 YYNGEE, per germline. V lost 4 bases and J lost 0, with 16 bases in between. The CDR3 loop is CASSLRESPLNTEAFF. In nucleotides, the CDR3 is TGTGCCAGCAGCCTACGCGAGAGTCCTTTGAACACTGAAGCTTTCTTT.

About this clone itself: One end of the junction does not line up with germline, which may come from a read error. The chain employs TRBV7-9 and TRBJ1-1, with D tentatively TRBD1 (6 bases). Germline CDR1 is SEHNR and CDR2 is FQNEAQ (reference sequence). This CDR3 spans 14 amino acids. This chain's CDR3 is CSSSLTGRDTEAFF. CDR3 DNA sequence: TGTTCCAGCAGCTTAACAGGGCGGGACACTGAAGCTTTCTTT.

The V and J genes are TRBV19 and TRBJ2-2, with a tentative D call TRBD2 (6 bases). Trimming took 5 bases from V and 5 from J, leaving 15 bases between them. The CDR3 spans 15 residues. Germline CDR1 LNHDA, CDR2 SQIVND (reference sequence). The chain's CDR3 is CASSSASAVTGELFF. The CDR3 coding sequence is TGTGCCAGTAGTTCGGCTAGCGCGGTGACCGGGGAGCTGTTTTTT.

About this clone: One end of the junction does not line up with germline, which may come from a read error. This chain connects TRBV15 to TRBJ2-1; TRBD2 is a possible D gene (5 bases). Germline lookup yields CDR1 LNHNV and CDR2 YYDKDF (reference sequence). The CDR3 contains 15 residues. The CDR3 nucleotides read TGTGCCACCAGCCCCGGAGGAGTTTCCTACAAGGAGCAGTTCTTC. It specifies CATSPGGVSYKEQFF.

The genes are TRBV30 and TRBJ1-1, with a weak D call TRBD1 (6 bases). CDR1 is GTSNPN and CDR2 is SVGIG in the germline V gene (reference sequence). CDR3 size: 13 residues. V shed 3 bases and J shed 5 bases, with 13 bases lying between them. CDR3 nucleotide sequence: TGTGCCTGGAGCTTGCAGGGGCCAACTGAAGCTTTCTTT. Translation gives CAWSLQGPTEAFF.

This clone has a handful of counts. The rearrangement uses TRBV7-2 and TRBJ2-5; weak D call: TRBD1 (5 bases). TRBJ2-7 matches the DNA end more closely, so the J call is doubtful. Germline CDR1 and CDR2: SGHTA and FQGNSA. This CDR3 is built from 14 residues. The CDR3 DNA reads TGTGCCAGCAGCTTAGGACAGACCCTCTACGAGCAGTACTTC. It translates to CASSLGQTLYEQYF.

This clone was counted a few times. The rearrangement joins TRBV5-1 to TRBJ1-1; D unresolved. The length of the CDR3 is 14 residues. V was pared by 3 bases and J by 0 bases, with 9 bases between. In germline, CDR1 is SGHRS, CDR2 YFSETQ. In nucleotides, the CDR3 is TGCGCCAGCAGCTCCCCAACACTGAACACTGAAGCTTTCTTT. It is translated as CASSSPTLNTEAFF.

The chain has TRBV7-6 and TRBJ1-3; D possibly corresponds to TRBD1 (5 bases). From germline, CDR1 is SGHVS and CDR2 FNYEAQ. V lost 5 bases, J lost 0 bases, and 8 bases lay in between. CDR3 length: 14 residues. CDR3 sequence: CASSLTDSGNTIYF. As DNA, the CDR3 is TGTGCCAGCAGCCTGACAGACTCTGGAAACACCATATATTTT.

This chain links TRBV4-1 with TRBJ2-5, with 7 bases identical to TRBD2. Germline lookup yields CDR1 MGHRA and CDR2 YSYEKL. This CDR3 has 16 amino acids. Trimming at V came to 1 base and at J to 1 base, leaving 6 bases not matched to a gene. The CDR3 sequence is CASSQVGAGPQETQYF. CDR3 DNA sequence: TGCGCCAGCAGCCAAGTCGGAGCGGGGCCCCAAGAGACCCAGTACTTC.

The chain joins TRBV28 to TRBJ1-1; no firm D call. Germline V gene sequence: CDR1 MDHEN, CDR2 SYDVKM. The CDR3 sequence is 12 residues long. V lost 5 bases to trimming and J lost 0 bases, with 4 bases between them. The chain's CDR3 is CASSLLNTEAFF. As DNA, the CDR3 is TGTGCCAGCAGTCTACTGAACACTGAAGCTTTCTTT.

The chain recombines TRBV2 with TRBJ1-2, with D uncertain. CDR3 length: 12 residues. Trimming cost V 6 bases and J 0 bases, with 5 bases left between them. The V gene's germline CDR1 is SNHLY and CDR2 FYNNEI. The CDR3 reads CASRIANYGYTF. The CDR3 nucleotides are TGTGCCAGCAGGATAGCTAACTATGGCTACACCTTC.

V is TRBV5-1 and J is TRBJ2-3; TRBD2 agrees at 8 bases. This CDR3 is 16 amino acids long. V lost 0 bases and J lost 5; bases outside the gene matches: 8. Germline V gene lookup returns CDR1 SGHRS and CDR2 YFSETQ. As DNA, the CDR3 is TGCGCCAGCAGCTTGGTCAGTCGGGGGGGCGTAGATACGCAGTATTTT. Amino acid sequence: CASSLVSRGGVDTQYF.

The genes are TRBV28 and TRBJ2-5; TRBD2 agrees at 8 bases. Germline V gene data show CDR1 as MDHEN and CDR2 as SYDVKM. The CDR3 has 15 residues. The V and J ends lost 6 bases and 1 base, in that order; junction bases with no gene match: 7. CDR3 DNA: TGTGCCAGCAGCAGACTAGCGTTTATCCAAGAGACCCAGTACTTC. Protein: CASSRLAFIQETQYF.

The V gene is TRBV5-1, the J gene TRBJ2-7; the D gene is possibly TRBD2 (7 bases). The germline V gene has CDR1 SGHRS and CDR2 YFSETQ. The CDR3 spans 15 residues. V lost 3 bases to trimming and J lost 2 bases, with 15 bases between them. The CDR3 nucleotides read TGCGCCAGCAGCTGGGGGCAGCGGGGTCCCTACGAGCAGTACTTC. Protein sequence: CASSWGQRGPYEQYF.

V is TRBV30 and J is TRBJ2-7; 8 bases align to TRBD1. The CDR3 runs 13 residues. Germline values: CDR1 GTSNPN, CDR2 SVGIG (reference sequence). The junction had 3 bases not matched to a gene; V was cut back by 1 base and J by 4 bases. The CDR3: CAWSGGQAYEQYF. In nucleotides, the CDR3 is TGTGCCTGGAGTGGGGGACAGGCTTACGAGCAGTACTTC.

The chain is built from TRBV27 and TRBJ1-5; perhaps TRBD1 as D (6 bases). Germline V lookup: CDR1 MNHEY, CDR2 SMNVEV (reference sequence). V was clipped by 2 bases and J by 4 bases, with 9 bases between them. CDR3 length: 14 residues. This CDR3 is CASSLTGRNQPQHF. The DNA for the CDR3 is TGTGCCAGCAGTTTAACAGGGCGGAATCAGCCCCAGCATTTT.

In this sample, this clone turned up a few times. The CDR3 DNA is TGTGCCAGCAGTCATGGACAGGGACGTAACTATGGCTACACCTTC. Its translation: CASSHGQGRNYGYTF. This rearrangement joins TRBV6-5 to TRBJ1-2; 8 bases match TRBD1. Germline-derived CDR1 and CDR2 are MNHEY and SVGAGI. J lost 1 base, V lost 5 bases, and 6 bases had no gene match. This CDR3 comprises 15 residues.